Listed below are T cell receptor beta chains from one sample, sequenced in a study of T cells in Graves' hyperthyroidism and ophthalmopathy. MiXCR, applied by TCRdb to the multiplex PCR reads, yields one record per CDR3 protein. Of a few hundred thousand distinct CDR3 sequences in the sample, 15% to 19% were seen once. Sequenced input: blood. The receptors were gathered from a woman aged 25 to 39 with Graves' hyperthyroidism. Each CDR3 is given with its conserved first and last residue. D genes are given only for firm matches. Clone size is shown for a subset of rows, as once, few, many or a class of expanded clone.

TRBV20-1	-	TRBJ2-1	many	CSASFGAGSDNEQFF	TGCAGTGCTAGTTTTGGCGCGGGTTCAGACAATGAGCAGTTCTTC
TRBV9	TRBD1	TRBJ1-2	few	CASSVPGTGGLYGYTF	TGTGCCAGCAGCGTTCCCGGGACAGGTGGTCTCTATGGCTACACCTTC
TRBV4-1	-	TRBJ2-1	few	CASSHEGSYNEQFF	TGCGCCAGCAGCCACGAGGGTTCCTACAATGAGCAGTTCTTC
TRBV7-2	-	TRBJ1-1	many	CASSLIRDTEAFF	TGTGCCAGCAGCTTAATCCGGGACACTGAAGCTTTCTTT
TRBV28	TRBD2	TRBJ2-3	many	CASRNEREGRDTQYF	TGTGCCAGCAGAAACGAGCGGGAGGGGAGGGATACGCAGTATTTT
TRBV6-1	-	TRBJ1-1	many	CASSEATGGATEAFF	TGTGCCAGCAGTGAAGCAACTGGCGGGGCCACTGAAGCTTTCTTT
TRBV7-9	-	TRBJ1-3	-	CASSPPRSVNTIYF	TGTGCCAGCAGCCCCCCGAGGTCGGTGAACACCATATATTTT
TRBV7-2	-	TRBJ2-1	many	CASSPDYNEQFF	TGTGCCAGCTCACCAGACTACAATGAGCAGTTCTTC
TRBV6-1	TRBD2	TRBJ2-7	many	CARGEPSGRGLSSYEQYF	TGTGCCAGGGGGGAGCCTAGCGGGAGGGGGTTGAGCTCCTACGAGCAGTACTTC
TRBV5-4	TRBD1	TRBJ2-7	-	CASSSGQGASYEQYF	TGTGCCAGCAGCTCCGGACAGGGGGCTTCCTACGAGCAGTACTTC
TRBV2	TRBD2	TRBJ2-7	-	CASSQTSAYEQYF	TGTGCCAGCAGTCAGACTAGCGCTTACGAGCAGTACTTC
TRBV27	-	TRBJ2-2	-	CASSPTTGTGELFF	TGTGCCAGCAGCCCGACGACGGGGACCGGGGAGCTGTTTTTT
TRBV6-4	TRBD1	TRBJ1-1	few	CASGGTANTEAFF	TGTGCCAGCGGTGGGACAGCTAACACTGAAGCTTTCTTT
TRBV20-1	TRBD2	TRBJ2-1	-	CSASGFSGSTYEQFF	TGCAGTGCTAGCGGCTTCAGCGGGAGTACGTATGAGCAGTTCTTC
TRBV5-1	TRBD2	TRBJ2-3	many	CASSAGLAGGVTDTQYF	TGCGCCAGCAGCGCCGGGCTGGCGGGAGGGGTAACAGATACGCAGTATTTT
TRBV2	TRBD2	TRBJ2-7	many	CASSGLAMSWGTYEQYF	TGTGCCAGCAGTGGACTAGCTATGAGTTGGGGGACCTACGAGCAGTACTTC
TRBV5-1	-	TRBJ1-1	-	CASSSQRDGWDTEAFF	TGCGCCAGCAGCTCCCAACGGGACGGCTGGGACACTGAAGCTTTCTTT
TRBV2	-	TRBJ1-2	few	CASRAELTGSDGYTF	TGTGCCAGCAGGGCCGAACTAACAGGGAGTGATGGCTACACCTTC
TRBV9	-	TRBJ2-5	-	CASSVGGTGSWETQYF	TGTGCCAGCAGCGTAGGTGGAACGGGCTCATGGGAGACCCAGTACTTC
TRBV3-1	-	TRBJ2-7	few	CASSQRRFSSYERYF	TGTGCCAGCAGCCAAAGGCGGTTCAGCTCCTACGAGCGGTACTTC
TRBV12-3/TRBV12-4	TRBD2	TRBJ2-2	many	CASSSQMLAGGDTGELFF	TGTGCCAGCAGTTCCCAAATGCTAGCGGGAGGGGACACCGGGGAGCTGTTTTTT
TRBV7-9	-	TRBJ2-7	few	CASSFGAVLSYEQYF	TGTGCCAGCAGCTTCGGAGCAGTCCTTTCCTACGAGCAGTACTTC
TRBV13	TRBD2	TRBJ2-7	many	CASSSGLALGEQYF	TGTGCCAGCAGCTCGGGACTAGCATTGGGCGAGCAGTACTTC
TRBV19	-	TRBJ2-7	few	CASSIAVSYEQYF	TGTGCCAGTAGTATAGCTGTAAGCTACGAGCAGTACTTC
TRBV20-1	TRBD2	TRBJ2-7	many	CSARDGAGGYAEQYF	TGCAGTGCTAGAGATGGGGCGGGAGGATACGCCGAGCAGTACTTC
TRBV29-1	-	TRBJ2-2	-	CSVWRGNTGELFF	-
TRBV4-1	-	TRBJ1-1	-	CASSQDGRLPMNTEAFF	TGCGCCAGCAGCCAAGATGGGAGACTGCCCATGAACACTGAAGCTTTCTTT
TRBV4-3	TRBD2	TRBJ2-3	-	CASSQHIAGGGDTQYF	TGCGCCAGCAGCCAACATATAGCGGGAGGTGGAGATACGCAGTATTTT
TRBV14	TRBD1	TRBJ1-1	few	CASSRGDRVAEAFF	TGTGCCAGCAGCCGGGGAGACAGGGTGGCTGAAGCTTTCTTT